The 28 T cell receptor beta chains below come from one sample, sequenced in a study of CD8 T cells in ankylosing spondylitis. Via MiXCR, TCRdb re-called the 5' RACE reads, giving one row per CDR3 protein. The repertoire includes about 140,000 distinct CDR3 sequences, roughly a third of them detected once, and about 5.5% sits in the top ten. Sequencing was done on a sample of synovial fluid, either unsorted or a sorted T cell fraction (not recorded which). These receptors were taken from a male donor with ankylosing spondylitis.

This clonotype was seen ten or more times. The gene calls are TRBV2 and TRBJ2-2; D gene uncertain. With 5 bases removed from V and 6 bases from J, the gap between germline ends came to 4 bases. The length of the CDR3 is 11 residues. The germline CDR1 and CDR2 sequences are SNHLY and FYNNEI. The DNA of the CDR3 is TGTGCCAGCAGTTTACCCGGGGAGCTGTTTTTT. Translated, it gives CASSLPGELFF. The whole variable domain, remainder taken from reference TRBV2 and TRBJ2-2, is EPEVTQTPSHQVTQMGQEVILRCVPISNHLYFYWYRQILGQKVEFLVSFYNNEISEKSEIFDDQFSVERPDGSNFTLKIRSTKLEDSAMYFCASSLPGELFFGEGSRLTVL.

This clonotype was recorded at least ten times. The J gene is TRBJ2-2, the V gene TRBV25-1; a possible D gene is TRBD2 (6 bases). V was shortened by 0 bases and J by 5 bases, with 16 bases between the two germline ends. The germline CDR1 and CDR2 sequences are MGHDK and SYGVNS. The length of the CDR3 is 17 residues. In DNA, the CDR3 is TGTGCCAGCAGTGAATACTTGTCTAGCGAGGGGACCGGGGAGCTGTTTTTT. Translated: CASSEYLSSEGTGELFF.

The genes are TRBV15 and TRBJ2-5; D is unclear. Germline V gene lookup returns CDR1 LNHNV and CDR2 YYDKDF (reference sequence). The V gene lost 5 bases and the J gene lost 3 bases, with 10 bases spanning the gap. CDR3 length equals 13 residues. CDR3 nucleotide sequence: TGTGCCACCAGCGTCGACTCGAAAGAGACCCAGTACTTC. Protein sequence: CATSVDSKETQYF.

The V gene is TRBV12-3 or TRBV12-4, the J gene TRBJ2-4; the match to TRBD2 covers 9 bases. CDR3 length: 19 residues. The J segment lost 0 bases and the V segment lost 3 bases, leaving 12 bases of the junction unmatched. In DNA form, the CDR3 reads TGTGCCAGCAGTTTTGTTGTAGCGGGAGCCCGACTAGCCAAAAACATTCAGTACTTC. This gives the protein CASSFVVAGARLAKNIQYF.

This clonotype was observed many times. V gene TRBV7-3 combines with J gene TRBJ1-1; 12 bases fit TRBD1. CDR1 is SGHTA and CDR2 is FQGTGA in the germline V gene. CDR3 length equals 13 residues. Trimming at V came to 5 bases and at J to 14 bases, leaving 9 bases not matched to a gene. CDR3 amino acids: CASSPKGQGAIFF. The CDR3 bases are TGTGCCAGCAGCCCAAAGGGACAGGGGGCAATATTCTTT.

The rearrangement joins TRBV28 to TRBJ1-2; TRBD1 matches at 8 bases. V was clipped by 5 bases and J by 9 bases; unmatched bases: 5. CDR1 and CDR2 (germline): MDHEN, SYDVKM. The CDR3 has 12 residues. Here the CDR3 DNA reads TGTGCCAGCAGTCCCGACAGGGGCCGCTACACCTTC. Translated: CASSPDRGRYTF.

This clonotype was detected a few times. The chain is built from TRBV20-1 and TRBJ2-5; TRBD2 matches 7 bases. The length of the CDR3 is 13 residues. Trimming removed 2 bases from V and 5 bases from J; junction bases left unmatched: 5. Germline lookup yields CDR1 DFQATT and CDR2 SNEGSKA (reference sequence). CDR3 coding DNA: TGCAGTGCTAGACAGCGGGGAGGGGAGACCCAGTACTTC. Amino acids: CSARQRGGETQYF.

This clonotype was seen a handful of times. J is TRBJ1-5 and V is TRBV28; a weak D match, TRBD1 (6 bases). From germline, CDR1 is MDHEN and CDR2 SYDVKM. Trimming removed 8 bases from V and 5 bases from J, with 16 bases in between. The CDR3 spans 14 residues. CDR3 nucleotide sequence: TGTGCCAGCCTCTACAGGGTAGGGGATCAGCCCCAGCATTTT. This encodes CASLYRVGDQPQHF. Full variable domain (outside the CDR3, taken from reference TRBV28 and TRBJ1-5): DVKVTQSSRYLVKRTGEKVFLECVQDMDHENMFWYRQDPGLGLRLIYFSYDVKMKEKGDIPEGYSVSREKKERFSLILESASTNQTSMYLCASLYRVGDQPQHFGDGTRLSIL.

The genes are TRBV6-1 and TRBJ2-7, with 12 bases aligning to TRBD2. CDR3 length: 15 residues. Germline values: CDR1 MNHNS, CDR2 SASEGT. The junction had 6 bases not matched to a gene; V was cut back by 5 bases and J by 4 bases. The CDR3 DNA is TGTGCCAGCAGTCTGACTAGCGGGAGTAATTACGAGCAGTACTTC. The encoded protein is CASSLTSGSNYEQYF.

This clonotype was detected ten times or more. The genes are TRBV24-1 and TRBJ2-1; D may be TRBD2 (6 bases). Germline CDR1 and CDR2: KGHDR and SFDVKD. The CDR3 consists of 14 residues. Trimming shortened V by 12 bases and J by 6 bases, and 20 bases separated the two germline ends. In DNA form, the CDR3 reads TGTGCCCCCACACGGTCCCCCGGGGGCAATGAGCAGTTCTTC. This sequence encodes CAPTRSPGGNEQFF.

This clonotype was detected a few times. The V gene is TRBV15, the J gene TRBJ2-5, with D uncertain. Per germline, CDR1 LNHNV and CDR2 YYDKDF (reference sequence). Trimming left V 3 bases short and J 4 bases short, with 15 bases between. The CDR3 extends over 15 amino acids. The CDR3 loop reads CATSSENSRVETQYF. The CDR3 DNA reads TGTGCCACCAGCAGTGAAAATAGTAGGGTAGAGACCCAGTACTTC.

In its sample, this clonotype was seen once. This sequence joins TRBV7-8 and TRBJ2-7, with 10 nucleotides matching TRBD1. The CDR3 totals 14 residues. V lost 4 bases to trimming and J lost 3 bases; unmatched junction nucleotides: 3. Germline CDR1 SGHVS, CDR2 FQNEAQ. The CDR3 DNA follows: TGTGCCAGCAGCTCCCGGGACAGGGGCTACGAGCAGTACTTC. Residues: CASSSRDRGYEQYF.

The J gene is TRBJ2-7, the V gene TRBV7-9, with 7 positions matching TRBD2. In germline, CDR1 is SEHNR, CDR2 FQNEAQ (reference sequence). This CDR3 is 17 amino acids long. V was pared by 5 bases and J by 2 bases, with 15 bases of the junction left unmatched. The CDR3 spells CASSPALPGGGTYEQYF. As DNA, the CDR3 is TGTGCCAGCAGCCCCGCGCTCCCGGGCGGGGGAACCTACGAGCAGTACTTC.

This clonotype was observed a handful of times. The V call is TRBV9, the J call TRBJ2-3; either TRBD1 or TRBD2 may fit D (5 bases each). V dropped 0 bases and J dropped 6 bases, with 20 bases sitting between them. Germline loops: CDR1 SGDLS, CDR2 YYNGEE. CDR3 length: 17 amino acids. The CDR3 sequence: CASSVGHRDPTSDTQYF. The CDR3 DNA reads TGTGCCAGCAGCGTAGGTCACCGGGACCCTACTTCGGATACGCAGTATTTT.

The chain combines TRBV7-6 with TRBJ2-5; D possibly uses TRBD1 or TRBD2 (6 bases each). This CDR3 is built from 13 residues. V gave up 9 bases and J gave up 5 bases, with 16 bases separating them. CDR1 is SGHVS, CDR2 FNYEAQ, per germline. Here the CDR3 reads CASNRGGQETQYF. DNA for the CDR3: TGTGCCAGTAACCGAGGGGGGCAGGAGACCCAGTACTTC.

This clonotype was detected ten times or more. The J gene is TRBJ1-2, the V gene TRBV11-3; D is undetermined. Per germline, CDR1 SGHNT and CDR2 YENEEA. Trimming took 4 bases from V and 3 from J, leaving 15 bases between them. CDR3 length: 15 residues. CDR3 nucleotides: TGTGCCAGCAGCTCCCGAGGCAGCGGCGACTATGGCTACACCTTC. As protein: CASSSRGSGDYGYTF.

This clonotype was counted a few times. The CDR3 here is CAIGAGDTDTQYF. The CDR3 DNA is TGTGCCATTGGGGCAGGGGACACAGATACGCAGTATTTT. This chain uses TRBV2 with TRBJ2-3, with D maybe TRBD1 (6 bases). The V and J ends lost 10 bases and 2 bases respectively, with 13 bases between them. Germline CDR1 SNHLY, CDR2 FYNNEI. The CDR3 is 13 amino acids.

This clonotype has a single count. The chain has TRBV11-2 and TRBJ2-7; perhaps D is TRBD1 or TRBD2 (6 bases each). The CDR3 consists of 16 residues. Germline CDR1 is SGHAT and CDR2 is FQNNGV. Between the trimmed V and J ends, which lost 3 bases and 9 bases, there was a span of 24 bases. The DNA of the CDR3 is TGTGCCAGCAGCTTGGTTCAGGGGCTAAGCTTCGGGGGGCAGTACTTC. Encoded protein: CASSLVQGLSFGGQYF.

The sample holds a few counts of this clonotype. The rearrangement uses TRBV28 and TRBJ1-6; D not resolved. The V gene's germline CDR1 is MDHEN and CDR2 SYDVKM. V lost 11 bases, J lost 7 bases, and 15 bases lay in between. The length of the CDR3 is 13 residues. For the CDR3, the DNA is TGTGCCTCTCCCCGCCTGAGAAATTCACCCCTCCACTTT. This sequence encodes CASPRLRNSPLHF.

The chain couples TRBV25-1 to TRBJ1-4, with a weak D call TRBD1 (5 bases). Trimming cost V 5 bases and J 8 bases, with 15 bases left between them. The CDR3 runs to 14 residues. CDR1 is MGHDK, CDR2 SYGVNS, per germline. The CDR3 sequence: CASSPLGGYEKLFF. Here the CDR3 DNA reads TGTGCCAGCAGTCCTCTGGGGGGTTACGAAAAACTGTTTTTT.

The table lists this clonotype with many counts. The chain combines TRBV29-1 with TRBJ1-2, with a possible D match to TRBD1 (6 bases). This CDR3 contains 14 residues. Trimming pared 5 bases from V and 5 bases from J, leaving 18 bases between. CDR1 is SQVTM and CDR2 is ANQGSEA in the germline V gene. The CDR3 bases are TGCAGCGTTTCAGGGGCCACGAGCCTTTATGGCTACACCTTC. The encoded protein is CSVSGATSLYGYTF.

The chain carries TRBV18 and TRBJ2-1; 10 nucleotides align to TRBD2. V was pared by 1 base and J by 4 bases, with 1 base of the junction left unmatched. This CDR3 has 15 amino acids. CDR1 is KGHSH and CDR2 is LQKENI in the germline V gene. CDR3 nucleotides: TGTGCCAGCTCACCACTTAGCGGGAGGTACAATGAGCAGTTCTTC. Protein sequence: CASSPLSGRYNEQFF.

The chain employs TRBV7-8 and TRBJ2-5; D call uncertain. Germline values: CDR1 SGHVS, CDR2 FQNEAQ. The length of the CDR3 is 14 residues. V dropped 1 base and J dropped 2 bases, with 8 bases sitting between them. The CDR3 nucleotides read TGTGCCAGCAGCTTAGTCAGTCTACAAGAGACCCAGTACTTC. This translates into CASSLVSLQETQYF.

This clonotype has a handful of counts. J is TRBJ2-3 and V is TRBV6-1; D remains ambiguous. V lost 7 bases and J 3 bases, leaving 11 bases between the germline ends. Germline V gene sequence: CDR1 MNHNS, CDR2 SASEGT. The CDR3 spans 13 residues. This chain's CDR3 is CASTYAGTDTQYF. DNA for the CDR3: TGTGCCAGCACCTACGCTGGGACAGATACGCAGTATTTT.

This clonotype was seen a few times. DNA of the CDR3: TGTGCCAGCAGGGGGACGGAGATGCACTATGGCTACACCTTC. Amino acids: CASRGTEMHYGYTF. The chain links TRBV6-1 to TRBJ1-2; D possibly corresponds to TRBD1 (5 bases). The CDR3 runs to 14 residues. Germline loops: CDR1 MNHNS, CDR2 SASEGT. V gave up 6 bases and J gave up 3 bases, with 14 bases separating them.

There are many counts of this clonotype. The gene calls are TRBV7-9 and TRBJ1-1; no clear D gene. CDR1 is SEHNR and CDR2 is FQNEAQ in the germline V gene (reference sequence). CDR3 length: 15 residues. V lost 4 bases to trimming and J lost 0 bases, with 12 bases between them. CDR3 sequence reads: CASSSPGGLNTEAFF. As DNA, the CDR3 is TGTGCCAGCAGCTCCCCGGGAGGTTTGAACACTGAAGCTTTCTTT.

This clonotype came up once. This chain uses TRBV20-1 with TRBJ2-7; 10 bases align to TRBD2. J lost 4 bases, V lost 0 bases, and 12 bases had no gene match. CDR1 and CDR2 (germline): DFQATT, SNEGSKA (reference sequence). This CDR3 is 17 amino acids long. The CDR3 sequence: CSARDYQRGGSAYEQYF. The CDR3 DNA is TGCAGTGCTAGAGATTACCAGCGGGGGGGTTCAGCTTACGAGCAGTACTTC.

V gene TRBV30 combines with J gene TRBJ2-3, with 7 bases lining up with TRBD1. The germline CDR1 and CDR2 sequences are GTSNPN and SVGIG (reference sequence). The junction had 10 bases not matched to a gene; V was cut back by 4 bases and J by 3 bases. The CDR3 spans 15 residues. The CDR3 is CAWTTGDSLTDTQYF. The CDR3 DNA reads as TGTGCCTGGACCACAGGGGATAGCCTGACAGATACGCAGTATTTT.